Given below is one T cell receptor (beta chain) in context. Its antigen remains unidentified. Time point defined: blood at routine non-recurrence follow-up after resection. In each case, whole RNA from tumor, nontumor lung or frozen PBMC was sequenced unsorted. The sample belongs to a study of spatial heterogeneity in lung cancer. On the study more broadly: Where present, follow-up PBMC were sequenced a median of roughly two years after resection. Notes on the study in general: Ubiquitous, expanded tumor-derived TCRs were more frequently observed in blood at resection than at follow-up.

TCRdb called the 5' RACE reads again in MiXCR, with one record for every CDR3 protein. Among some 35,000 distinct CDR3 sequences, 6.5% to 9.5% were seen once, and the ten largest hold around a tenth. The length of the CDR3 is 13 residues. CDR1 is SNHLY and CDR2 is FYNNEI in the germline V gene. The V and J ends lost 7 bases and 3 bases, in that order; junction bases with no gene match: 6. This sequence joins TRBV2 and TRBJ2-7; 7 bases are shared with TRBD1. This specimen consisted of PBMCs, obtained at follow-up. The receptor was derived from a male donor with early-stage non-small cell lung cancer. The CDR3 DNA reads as TGTGCCAGCAATAGCCAGGGGGTCTACGAGCAGTACTTC. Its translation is CASNSQGVYEQYF.